The entry below gives a single T cell receptor (beta chain) sequence along with its context. Its cognate antigen is unknown. With 5 bases removed from V and 3 bases from J, the gap between germline ends came to 5 bases. This CDR3 spans 11 amino acids. Germline lookup yields CDR1 MNHEY and CDR2 SMNVEV (reference sequence). The sample is drawn from a study of beta chain features in type 1 diabetes. The wider study: Sorted cells from all samples, numbering approximately 110,000,000, were examined.

The isolated RNA, all of it, was reverse transcribed, so expressed TCRB transcripts were what got sequenced. Assay: immunoSEQ multiplex PCR; the TCRdb copy retains only in-frame clones and omits some. Of around 250,000 clones listed, around 68% are singletons. Points from the study as a whole: Among all four CD4+ subsets, Type 1 diabetes patients had TCRB CDR3s that were moderately but significantly shorter. Fewer junction insertions and more nucleotide deletions appeared in type 1 diabetes patients.

The chain combines TRBV27 with TRBJ2-7; no clear D. This TCR was sampled from a man aged 30-40 years in good health. Sequencing input: naive CD4+ T cells from blood. The CDR3 DNA is TGTGCCAGCAGTGACCTCTACGAGCAGTACTTC. Translating gives CASSDLYEQYF.